A selection of T cell receptor beta chains follows, all from one sample in a study of T cell changes during pregnancy in multiple sclerosis. Sequencing used immunoSEQ multiplex PCR; TCRdb keeps in-frame clones, though not all of them. The sample gives some 59,000 clones, about 89% of which show up once; about 2.5% is in the top ten. Sequences were derived from peripheral blood, sampled in the first trimester of pregnancy. Every receptor here comes from a female donor with multiple sclerosis, enrolled in a pregnancy study. CDR3s include the opening cysteine and the closing phenylalanine or tryptophan. The D gene is left open where the match is weak.

TRBJ2-5 TRBV6-1 TRBD1 TGTGCCAGCAGTGAATCCGGGACAGGGAAAGAGACCCAGTACTTC CASSESGTGKETQYF
TRBJ2-3 TRBV11-3 TRBD2 TGTGCCAGCAGCCGCGGACTAGCGGGGGGTCTCGATACGCAGTATTTT CASSRGLAGGLDTQYF
TRBJ2-1 TRBV11-3 . TGTGCCAGCAGCTTAGGGCAGGGGGGCGGCAATGAGCAGTTCTTC CASSLGQGGGNEQFF
TRBJ2-1 TRBV18 . TGTGCCAGCTCGTTCGATAGGTTGCCGCTAGGTGAGCAGTTCTTC CASSFDRLPLGEQFF
TRBJ1-2 TRBV27 . TGTGCCAGCAGTTTTAACAGGGACAACTATGGCTACACCTTC CASSFNRDNYGYTF
TRBJ2-2 TRBV11-2 . TGTGCCAGCAGCTTAGGGGGGGTGGGGGAGCTGTTTTTT CASSLGGVGELFF
TRBJ2-1 TRBV4-3 . TGCGCCAGCAGCCAGAGGACAGAAACCTACTACAATGAGCAGTTCTTC CASSQRTETYYNEQFF
TRBJ1-5 TRBV7-8 TRBD1 TGTGCCAGCAGCTTGGGGACAGGGGACGGCGATCAGCCCCAGCATTTT CASSLGTGDGDQPQHF
TRBJ2-6 TRBV30 TRBD1 TGTGCCTGGAGTTTGACAGGGGGTTACTCTGGGGCCAACGTCCTGACTTTC CAWSLTGGYSGANVLTF
TRBJ1-2 TRBV29-1 . TGCAGCGTTGAGCACAGGGCTGACTATGGCTACACCTTC CSVEHRADYGYTF
TRBJ1-2 TRBV5-8 TRBD1 TGTGCCAGCATCTCGGGACAGGGGACGTCTAACTATGGCTACACCTTC CASISGQGTSNYGYTF